A single sample gave rise to the 22 T cell receptor beta chains below, sequenced in a study of blood T cell repertoires in COVID-19. Profiling relied on immunoSEQ multiplex PCR, and the TCRdb table lists in-frame clones only, not all of them. The profile covers 150,000 to 200,000 clones, with 79% appearing a single time and approximately 15% taken by the ten largest. The source material was peripheral blood. These TCRs come from a man in his 60s with active or convalescent COVID-19.

J is TRBJ2-1 and V is TRBV27; TRBD2 matches 8 bases. The CDR3 has 15 residues. Trimming at V came to 3 bases and at J to 4 bases, leaving 5 bases not matched to a gene. Germline V gene data show CDR1 as MNHEY and CDR2 as SMNVEV (reference sequence). The CDR3 region is CASSFSGNWYNEQFF. DNA of the CDR3: TGTGCCAGCAGTTTTAGCGGGAATTGGTACAATGAGCAGTTCTTC.

The J gene is TRBJ1-5, the V gene TRBV28; TRBD1 agrees at 7 bases. Germline V lookup: CDR1 MDHEN, CDR2 SYDVKM. V trimming: 7 bases; J trimming: 2 bases; junction bases outside the gene matches: 8. The CDR3 runs 15 residues. The DNA of the CDR3 is TGTGCCAGCACCTCAGGGGGTGAGGGCAATCAGCCCCAGCATTTT. It specifies CASTSGGEGNQPQHF.

The rearrangement uses TRBV19 and TRBJ1-5, with D perhaps matching TRBD1 (5 bases). Germline V gives CDR1 LNHDA, CDR2 SQIVND (reference sequence). The CDR3 runs 15 residues. Trimming removed 3 bases at V and 7 bases at J, with 16 bases between. This CDR3 reads CASSISGSGEQPQHF. CDR3 nucleotides: TGTGCCAGTAGTATCTCGGGGTCGGGGGAACAGCCCCAGCATTTT.

V gene TRBV28 combines with J gene TRBJ2-7; TRBD1 aligns across 8 bases. Looked up from germline, CDR1 is MDHEN and CDR2 is SYDVKM. This CDR3 comprises 16 residues. V shed 5 bases and J 1 base; nucleotides not matched to a gene: 10. CDR3 loop: CASSPIDWTGSYEQYF. CDR3 bases: TGTGCCAGCAGTCCCATCGATTGGACAGGGTCCTACGAGCAGTACTTC.

The CDR3 coding sequence is TGCGCCAGCAGCCGGGACAGCCCTAACTATGGCTACACCTTC. Amino acid sequence: CASSRDSPNYGYTF. V and J are TRBV4-1 and TRBJ1-2; 7 bases line up with TRBD1. The CDR3 covers 14 residues. The V gene's germline CDR1 is MGHRA and CDR2 YSYEKL. Germline trimming cut 4 bases from V and 0 bases from J; bases unmatched to any gene: 2.

This rearrangement joins TRBV28 to TRBJ1-4, with 8 bases that match TRBD1. The V and J ends lost 4 bases and 7 bases, in that order; junction bases with no gene match: 8. The CDR3 is made up of 15 amino acids. CDR1 is MDHEN, CDR2 SYDVKM, per germline. Here the CDR3 DNA reads TGTGCCAGCAGTTCACCCGGGACAGGTGCTGAAAAACTGTTTTTT. It codes for CASSSPGTGAEKLFF.

The CDR3: CASSYTFRQGNYEQYF. The CDR3 region has the DNA TGTGCCAGCAGTTACACTTTTAGGCAGGGGAATTACGAGCAGTACTTC. This chain links TRBV6-7 with TRBJ2-7; maybe TRBD1 (6 bases). TRBV6-7 is identified as an open reading frame with a role that is uncertain. Trimming removed 2 bases from V and 4 bases from J, with 18 bases in between. The length of the CDR3 is 16 residues.

The rearrangement links TRBV25-1 to TRBJ1-6, with 7 bases aligning to TRBD1. The V gene's germline CDR1 is MGHDK and CDR2 SYGVNS. J lost 15 bases, V lost 7 bases, and 6 bases had no gene match. This CDR3 is built from 11 residues. The CDR3 DNA follows: TGTGCCAGCACCAGGACAGGTCGCCTCCACTTT. Its protein is CASTRTGRLHF. The entire variable domain, with the rest obtained from reference TRBV25-1 and TRBJ1-6, is as follows: EADIYQTPRYLVIGTGKKITLECSQTMGHDKMYWYQQDPGMELHLIHYSYGVNSTEKGDLSSESTVSRIRTEHFPLTLESARPSHTSQYLCASTRTGRLHFGNGTRLTVT.

The V gene is TRBV27, the J gene TRBJ2-7; D is undetermined. The CDR3 sequence is 12 residues long. Germline V gives CDR1 MNHEY, CDR2 SMNVEV (reference sequence). Trimming shortened V by 4 bases and J by 3 bases, and 7 bases separated the two germline ends. CDR3 sequence: CASSSPLYEQYF. The CDR3 DNA is TGTGCCAGCAGTTCCCCCCTCTACGAGCAGTACTTC.

The chain is built from TRBV29-1 and TRBJ1-2, with D hard to call. CDR3 size: 13 residues. The germline V gene has CDR1 SQVTM and CDR2 ANQGSEA. Trimming pared 3 bases from V and 8 bases from J, leaving 16 bases between. CDR3 sequence reads: CSVEPYLREGYTF. CDR3 sequence (DNA): TGCAGCGTTGAGCCCTACTTGAGGGAGGGCTACACCTTC.

This clone showed up just a few times. V gene TRBV11-2 combines with J gene TRBJ2-7; 11 positions agree with TRBD2. The length of the CDR3 is 16 residues. J lost 3 bases, V lost 5 bases, and 9 bases had no gene match. Per the germline V gene, CDR1 is SGHAT and CDR2 is FQNNGV. The chain's CDR3 is CASSLGTSGAYYEQYF. For the CDR3, the DNA is TGTGCCAGCAGCCTAGGGACTAGCGGAGCCTACTACGAGCAGTACTTC.

This sequence joins TRBV21-1 and TRBJ2-3; the table assigns TRBD2, which was not confirmed against the DNA. TRBV21-1 is classified as a pseudogene. The length of the CDR3 is 14 residues. DNA for the CDR3: TGTGCCAGCCCGACTAGCGGTAGCACAGATACGCAGTATTTT. This sequence encodes CASPTSGSTDTQYF.

This chain uses TRBV4-1 with TRBJ2-7; 8 bases are shared with TRBD1. The CDR3 consists of 16 residues. Germline V gene data show CDR1 as MGHRA and CDR2 as YSYEKL. The J segment lost 5 bases and the V segment lost 3 bases, leaving 12 bases of the junction unmatched. DNA for the CDR3: TGCGCCAGCAGCCACCCGGGACAGGAATACCCTAACGAGCAGTACTTC. Its translation: CASSHPGQEYPNEQYF.

CDR3 protein: CASSVLTGVEAFF. CDR3 sequence (DNA): TGTGCCAGCAGCGTCCTAACAGGGGTTGAAGCTTTCTTT. V usage is TRBV9 and J usage is TRBJ1-1; the match to TRBD1 covers 7 bases. Trimming removed 2 bases from V and 7 bases from J; junction bases left unmatched: 5. This CDR3 is built from 13 residues. Germline values: CDR1 SGDLS, CDR2 YYNGEE. The full variable domain, in which reference TRBV9 and TRBJ1-1 provide the parts outside the CDR3, is DSGVTQTPKHLITATGQRVTLRCSPRSGDLSVYWYQQSLDQGLQFLIQYYNGEERAKGNILERFSAQQFPDLHSELNLSSLELGDSALYFCASSVLTGVEAFFGQGTRLTVV.

This chain joins TRBV6-2 or TRBV6-3 and TRBJ2-7; TRBD1 matches 9 bases. This CDR3 is built from 16 residues. The trim removed 2 bases at V and 3 bases at J, leaving 8 bases unmatched. Germline V gene lookup returns CDR1 MNHEY and CDR2 SVGEGT. In DNA form, the CDR3 reads TGTGCCAGCAGTTACGATCCCGGACAGGGGTTCTACGAGCAGTACTTC. Its translation: CASSYDPGQGFYEQYF.

This chain connects TRBV15 to TRBJ2-3; the D gene is possibly TRBD2 (6 bases). CDR3 length: 14 residues. Germline V gene lookup returns CDR1 LNHNV and CDR2 YYDKDF (reference sequence). Deletions cut 3 bases from V and 4 bases from J, with 11 bases between. CDR3 sequence: CATSRGGEADTQYF. The CDR3 bases are TGTGCCACCAGCAGGGGGGGAGAAGCAGATACGCAGTATTTT.

The CDR3 DNA reads as TGTGCCAGCAGGTCCCATGGCGGTACGGAAGCTTTCTTT. The encoded protein is CASRSHGGTEAFF. The V and J genes are TRBV6-5 and TRBJ1-1; no definite D call. Germline V gene lookup returns CDR1 MNHEY and CDR2 SVGAGI. The length of the CDR3 is 13 residues. Trimming pared 6 bases from V and 8 bases from J, leaving 16 bases between.

The chain couples TRBV5-1 to TRBJ1-1, with D possibly TRBD1 on 5 matching bases. Trimming removed 4 bases from V and 4 bases from J, with 14 bases in between. The CDR3 is made up of 14 amino acids. Germline V gene data show CDR1 as SGHRS and CDR2 as YFSETQ. The CDR3 sequence is CASSRQGPFTEAFF. DNA for the CDR3: TGCGCCAGCAGCCGCCAGGGCCCCTTCACTGAAGCTTTCTTT.

The V and J genes are TRBV6-2 or TRBV6-3 and TRBJ2-7, with a tentative D call TRBD1 (6 bases). Germline V gene data show CDR1 as MNHEY and CDR2 as SVGEGT. Trimming pared 4 bases from V and 2 bases from J, leaving 15 bases between. The CDR3 extends over 15 amino acids. The CDR3 reads CASSSPRGWTYEQYF. CDR3 DNA sequence: TGTGCCAGCAGTTCCCCGAGGGGGTGGACCTACGAGCAGTACTTC.

V and J are TRBV6-4 and TRBJ2-3; TRBD1 matches at 7 bases. The germline CDR1 and CDR2 sequences are MRHNA and SNTAGT. J was trimmed by 2 bases and V by 6 bases; bases with no gene match: 11. This CDR3 has 16 residues. The CDR3 region has the DNA TGTGCCAGCAGCAAAAGACAGGGTGGGACCACAGATACGCAGTATTTT. Amino acid sequence: CASSKRQGGTTDTQYF.

This chain joins TRBV19 and TRBJ1-2, with D tentatively TRBD1 (6 bases). Germline-derived CDR1 and CDR2 are LNHDA and SQIVND (reference sequence). The length of the CDR3 is 13 residues. Trimming cost V 5 bases and J 6 bases, with 13 bases left between them. For the CDR3, the DNA is TGTGCCAGTAGTCCTCGGGACATTGATGGCTACACCTTC. Its protein product is CASSPRDIDGYTF.

The rearrangement joins TRBV11-2 to TRBJ1-1; D not resolved. Trimming removed 1 base at V and 4 bases at J, with 13 bases between. Germline CDR1 is SGHAT and CDR2 is FQNNGV. The CDR3 extends over 15 amino acids. The CDR3 spells CASSLGAGISTEAFF. DNA for the CDR3: TGTGCCAGCAGCTTAGGGGCGGGTATCTCCACTGAAGCTTTCTTT.